This T cell receptor beta chain was profiled in a study of neurological immune-mediated disorders. A single record per CDR3 protein comes from TCRdb applying MiXCR to the 5' RACE reads. The sample consists of 27,000 or so distinct CDR3 sequences, roughly 21% of them appearing once. V gave up 3 bases and J gave up 0 bases; unmatched junction bases: 8. CDR3 length equals 16 residues. Germline loops: CDR1 DFQATT, CDR2 SNEGSKA (reference sequence). The starting material, 2 million PBMCs stored at -80 C, gave rise to the unsorted libraries. This rearrangement joins TRBV20-1 to TRBJ2-1; TRBD2 matches 7 bases. Sequencing input: PBMCs. This receptor was taken from a woman aged 60-75 years in good health. In nucleotides, the CDR3 is TGCAGTGCTAGGATTCCAAGCGGGATCTCCTACAATGAGCAGTTCTTC. As protein: CSARIPSGISYNEQFF.